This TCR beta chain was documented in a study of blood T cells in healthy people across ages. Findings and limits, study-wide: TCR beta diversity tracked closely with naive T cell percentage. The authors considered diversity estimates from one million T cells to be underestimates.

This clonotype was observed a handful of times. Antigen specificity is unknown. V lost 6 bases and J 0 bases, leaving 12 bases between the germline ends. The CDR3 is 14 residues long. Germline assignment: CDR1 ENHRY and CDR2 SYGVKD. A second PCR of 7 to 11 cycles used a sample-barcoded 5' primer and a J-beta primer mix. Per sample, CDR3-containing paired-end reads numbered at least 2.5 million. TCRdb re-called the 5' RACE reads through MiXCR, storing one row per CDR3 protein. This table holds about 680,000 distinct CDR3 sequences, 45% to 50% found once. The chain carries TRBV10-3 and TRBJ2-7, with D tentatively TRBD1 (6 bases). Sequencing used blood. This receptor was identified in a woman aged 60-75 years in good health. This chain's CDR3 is CAISTGHYSYEQYF. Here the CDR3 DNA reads TGTGCCATCAGCACGGGACACTACTCCTACGAGCAGTACTTC.